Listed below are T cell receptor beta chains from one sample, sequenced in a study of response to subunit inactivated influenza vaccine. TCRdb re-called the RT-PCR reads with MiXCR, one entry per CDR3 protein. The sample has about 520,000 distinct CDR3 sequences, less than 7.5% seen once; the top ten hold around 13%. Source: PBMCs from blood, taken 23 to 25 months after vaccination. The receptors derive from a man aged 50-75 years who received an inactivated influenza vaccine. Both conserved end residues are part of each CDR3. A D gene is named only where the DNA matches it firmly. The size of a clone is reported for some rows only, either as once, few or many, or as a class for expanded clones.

CDR3: CASSALSGTSGSVHNEQFF
DNA: TGTGCCAGCAGCGCACTGTCCGGGACTAGCGGGAGTGTTCACAATGAGCAGTTCTTC
D: TRBD2
size: few
J: TRBJ2-1
V: TRBV7-6

CDR3: CAISESEIQYF
DNA: TGTGCCATCAGTGAGTCTGAGATCCAGTACTTC
D: .
size: .
J: TRBJ2-5
V: TRBV10-3

CDR3: CASSLVAGSSYEQYF
DNA: TGCGCCAGCAGCTTGGTTGCAGGGAGCTCCTACGAGCAGTACTTC
D: .
size: many
J: TRBJ2-7
V: TRBV5-1

CDR3: CASNRGQGLDTQYF
DNA: TGTGCCAGCAACCGAGGACAGGGGTTAGATACGCAGTATTTT
D: TRBD1
size: .
J: TRBJ2-3
V: TRBV6-2/TRBV6-3

CDR3: CSASRGLNQPQHF
DNA: TGCAGTGCTTCCAGGGGGCTCAATCAGCCCCAGCATTTT
D: TRBD1
size: .
J: TRBJ1-5
V: TRBV20-1

CDR3: CASSLMTGSGNTIYF
DNA: TGTGCCAGCAGTTTGATGACGGGCTCTGGAAACACCATATATTTT
D: .
size: few
J: TRBJ1-3
V: TRBV28

CDR3: CASSPGSNEQFF
DNA: TGCGCCAGCAGCCCAGGGTCAAATGAGCAGTTCTTC
D: .
size: many
J: TRBJ2-1
V: TRBV18

CDR3: CASSSREAYEQYF
DNA: TGCGCCAGCAGCTCCAGGGAAGCCTACGAGCAGTACTTC
D: .
size: many
J: TRBJ2-7
V: TRBV5-1

CDR3: CASRRLSSSTEAFF
DNA: TGTGCCAGCAGAAGGCTCTCCAGCAGCACTGAAGCTTTCTTT
D: .
size: .
J: TRBJ1-1
V: TRBV7-2

CDR3: CASSQGLAGEVDIQYF
DNA: TGTGCCAGCAGCCAAGGGCTAGCGGGAGAAGTAGACATTCAGTACTTC
D: TRBD2
size: .
J: TRBJ2-4
V: TRBV4-2

CDR3: CSVEDLGRGRTEAFF
DNA: TGCAGCGTTGAAGATCTTGGCAGGGGGCGAACTGAAGCTTTCTTT
D: TRBD1
size: few
J: TRBJ1-1
V: TRBV29-1

CDR3: CASSPRGQRGINEQFF
DNA: TGTGCCAGCAGTCCCCGAGGGCAGCGGGGGATCAATGAGCAGTTCTTC
D: TRBD2
size: few
J: TRBJ2-1
V: TRBV6-4

CDR3: CASSSSGTSTDTQYF
DNA: TGTGCCAGCAGCTCTAGCGGGACTAGCACAGATACGCAGTATTTT
D: TRBD2
size: many
J: TRBJ2-3
V: TRBV7-3

CDR3: CASMRSTEAFF
DNA: TGTGCCAGCATGAGGAGCACTGAAGCTTTCTTT
D: .
size: few
J: TRBJ1-1
V: TRBV12-3/TRBV12-4